Given below is one T cell receptor (beta chain) in context. These data come from a study of blood T cell repertoires in COVID-19. Study details: Sources were T cells, B-cell-depleted T cells, or PBMCs; the material itself was cDNA or gDNA.

This table comes from immunoSEQ multiplex PCR, and its TCRdb copy is limited to in-frame clones, with some not included. The table has hundreds of thousands of clones, approximately 84% seen once. V was pared by 5 bases and J by 5 bases, with 15 bases between. The CDR3 totals 14 residues. CDR1 LNHDA and CDR2 SQIVND come from the germline V gene (reference sequence). The chain links TRBV19 to TRBJ1-2, with D hard to call. The TCR was taken from a man between 40 and 49 years old with acute or convalescent COVID-19. The sample comprised peripheral blood. The CDR3: CASSREDGLYGYTF. The CDR3 DNA reads TGTGCCAGTAGTCGGGAGGACGGCTTGTATGGCTACACCTTC.